The T cell receptor (beta chain) under discussion was sequenced for a study of regulatory T cells in long-lasting Graves disease. Time point indicated: newly diagnosed GD, antithyroid drugs for less than 3 months. Researchers made the TCR library from RNA that was extracted from PBMCs. CDR3 length: 13 residues. Per germline, CDR1 MNHNS and CDR2 SASEGT. Trimming pared 5 bases from V and 0 bases from J, leaving 7 bases between. Through Arm-PCR of CDR3 regions and iRepertoire HTBI primers, TCR beta libraries were built. TCRdb processed the multiplex PCR reads anew with MiXCR; each CDR3 protein has one entry. The sample lists 200,000 to 250,000 distinct CDR3 sequences, approximately 18% seen once, with 10% to 15% in the top ten. This clonotype was counted many times. These data were also filed under a second study, of T cells in Graves' hyperthyroidism and ophthalmopathy. That investigation notes: Researchers defined stable Graves' hyperthyroidism as no ophthalmopathy progression within 18 months. A set of HTBI primers served as the primers for a first-round RT-PCR of the TCR CDR3.

This clonotype originated in a woman in her twenties or thirties with Graves disease. The chain links TRBV6-1 to TRBJ1-2; D may be TRBD1 (5 bases). Sample: peripheral blood mononuclear cells (PBMCs), taken at new diagnosis, from a patient treated with antithyroid drugs. The CDR3 protein is CASSRQTNYGYTF. The CDR3 DNA follows: TGTGCCAGCAGTCGACAGACTAACTATGGCTACACCTTC.